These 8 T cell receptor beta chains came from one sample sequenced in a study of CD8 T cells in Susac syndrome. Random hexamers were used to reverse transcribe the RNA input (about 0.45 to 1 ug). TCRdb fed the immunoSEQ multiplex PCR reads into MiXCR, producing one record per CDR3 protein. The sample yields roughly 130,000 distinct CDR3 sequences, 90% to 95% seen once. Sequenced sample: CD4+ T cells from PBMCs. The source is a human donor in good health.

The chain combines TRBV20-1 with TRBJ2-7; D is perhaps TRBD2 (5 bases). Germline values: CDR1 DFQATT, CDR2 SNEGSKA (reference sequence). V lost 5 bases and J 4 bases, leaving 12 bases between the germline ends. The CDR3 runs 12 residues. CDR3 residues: CSAGGREYEQYF. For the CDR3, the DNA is TGCAGTGCTGGCGGAAGGGAGTACGAGCAGTACTTC.

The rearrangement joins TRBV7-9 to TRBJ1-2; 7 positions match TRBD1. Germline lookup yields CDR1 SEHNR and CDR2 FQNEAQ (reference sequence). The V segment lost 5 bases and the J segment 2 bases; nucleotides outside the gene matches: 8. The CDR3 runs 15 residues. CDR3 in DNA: TGTGCCAGCAGCCCAGAGGCCAGGGGGAACTATGGCTACACCTTC. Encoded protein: CASSPEARGNYGYTF.

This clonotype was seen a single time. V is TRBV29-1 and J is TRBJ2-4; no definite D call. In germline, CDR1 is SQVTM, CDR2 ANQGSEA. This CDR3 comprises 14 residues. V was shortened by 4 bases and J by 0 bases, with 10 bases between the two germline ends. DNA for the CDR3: TGCAGCGTTGGAGTGGGGTTAGCCAAAAACATTCAGTACTTC. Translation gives CSVGVGLAKNIQYF. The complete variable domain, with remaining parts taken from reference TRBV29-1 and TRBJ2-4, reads SAVISQKPSRDICQRGTSLTIQCQVDSQVTMMFWYRQQPGQSLTLIATANQGSEATYESGFVIDKFPISRPNLTFSTLTVSNMSPEDSSIYLCSVGVGLAKNIQYFGAGTRLSVL.

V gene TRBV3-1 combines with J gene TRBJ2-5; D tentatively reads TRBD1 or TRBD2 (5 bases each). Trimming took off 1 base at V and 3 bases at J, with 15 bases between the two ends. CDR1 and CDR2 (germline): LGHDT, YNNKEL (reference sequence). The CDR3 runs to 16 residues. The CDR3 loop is CASSQGVGVLEETQYF. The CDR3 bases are TGTGCCAGCAGCCAAGGAGTGGGGGTGTTGGAAGAGACCCAGTACTTC.

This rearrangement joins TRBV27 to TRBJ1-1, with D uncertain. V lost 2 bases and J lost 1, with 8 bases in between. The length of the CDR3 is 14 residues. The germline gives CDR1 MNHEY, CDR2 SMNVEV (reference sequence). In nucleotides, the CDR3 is TGTGCCAGCAGTTTAGGGGTGGGGAACACTGAAGCTTTCTTT. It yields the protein CASSLGVGNTEAFF.

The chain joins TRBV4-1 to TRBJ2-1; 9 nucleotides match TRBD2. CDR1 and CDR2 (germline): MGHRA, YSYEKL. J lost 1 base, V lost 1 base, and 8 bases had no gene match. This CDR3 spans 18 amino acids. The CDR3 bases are TGCGCCAGCAGCCAAGTCCTAGCGGGACCGCCATCCTACAATGAGCAGTTCTTC. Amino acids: CASSQVLAGPPSYNEQFF.

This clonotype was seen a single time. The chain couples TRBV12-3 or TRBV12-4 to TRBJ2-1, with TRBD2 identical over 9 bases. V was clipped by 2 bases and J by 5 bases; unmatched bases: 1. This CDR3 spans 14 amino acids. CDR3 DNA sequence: TGTGCCAGCAGTTTACGACTAGCGGACAATGAGCAGTTCTTC. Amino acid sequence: CASSLRLADNEQFF.

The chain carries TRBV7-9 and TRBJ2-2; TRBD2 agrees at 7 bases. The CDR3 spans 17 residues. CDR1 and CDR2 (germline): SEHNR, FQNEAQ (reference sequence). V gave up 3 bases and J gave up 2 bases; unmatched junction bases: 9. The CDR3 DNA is TGTGCCAGCAGCTTGAAGATTCTAGCGGATAACACCGGGGAGCTGTTTTTT. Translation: CASSLKILADNTGELFF. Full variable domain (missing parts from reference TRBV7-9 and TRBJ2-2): DTGVSQNPRHKITKRGQNVTFRCDPISEHNRLYWYRQTLGQGPEFLTYFQNEAQLEKSRLLSDRFSAERPKGSFSTLEIQRTEQGDSAMYLCASSLKILADNTGELFFGEGSRLTVL.